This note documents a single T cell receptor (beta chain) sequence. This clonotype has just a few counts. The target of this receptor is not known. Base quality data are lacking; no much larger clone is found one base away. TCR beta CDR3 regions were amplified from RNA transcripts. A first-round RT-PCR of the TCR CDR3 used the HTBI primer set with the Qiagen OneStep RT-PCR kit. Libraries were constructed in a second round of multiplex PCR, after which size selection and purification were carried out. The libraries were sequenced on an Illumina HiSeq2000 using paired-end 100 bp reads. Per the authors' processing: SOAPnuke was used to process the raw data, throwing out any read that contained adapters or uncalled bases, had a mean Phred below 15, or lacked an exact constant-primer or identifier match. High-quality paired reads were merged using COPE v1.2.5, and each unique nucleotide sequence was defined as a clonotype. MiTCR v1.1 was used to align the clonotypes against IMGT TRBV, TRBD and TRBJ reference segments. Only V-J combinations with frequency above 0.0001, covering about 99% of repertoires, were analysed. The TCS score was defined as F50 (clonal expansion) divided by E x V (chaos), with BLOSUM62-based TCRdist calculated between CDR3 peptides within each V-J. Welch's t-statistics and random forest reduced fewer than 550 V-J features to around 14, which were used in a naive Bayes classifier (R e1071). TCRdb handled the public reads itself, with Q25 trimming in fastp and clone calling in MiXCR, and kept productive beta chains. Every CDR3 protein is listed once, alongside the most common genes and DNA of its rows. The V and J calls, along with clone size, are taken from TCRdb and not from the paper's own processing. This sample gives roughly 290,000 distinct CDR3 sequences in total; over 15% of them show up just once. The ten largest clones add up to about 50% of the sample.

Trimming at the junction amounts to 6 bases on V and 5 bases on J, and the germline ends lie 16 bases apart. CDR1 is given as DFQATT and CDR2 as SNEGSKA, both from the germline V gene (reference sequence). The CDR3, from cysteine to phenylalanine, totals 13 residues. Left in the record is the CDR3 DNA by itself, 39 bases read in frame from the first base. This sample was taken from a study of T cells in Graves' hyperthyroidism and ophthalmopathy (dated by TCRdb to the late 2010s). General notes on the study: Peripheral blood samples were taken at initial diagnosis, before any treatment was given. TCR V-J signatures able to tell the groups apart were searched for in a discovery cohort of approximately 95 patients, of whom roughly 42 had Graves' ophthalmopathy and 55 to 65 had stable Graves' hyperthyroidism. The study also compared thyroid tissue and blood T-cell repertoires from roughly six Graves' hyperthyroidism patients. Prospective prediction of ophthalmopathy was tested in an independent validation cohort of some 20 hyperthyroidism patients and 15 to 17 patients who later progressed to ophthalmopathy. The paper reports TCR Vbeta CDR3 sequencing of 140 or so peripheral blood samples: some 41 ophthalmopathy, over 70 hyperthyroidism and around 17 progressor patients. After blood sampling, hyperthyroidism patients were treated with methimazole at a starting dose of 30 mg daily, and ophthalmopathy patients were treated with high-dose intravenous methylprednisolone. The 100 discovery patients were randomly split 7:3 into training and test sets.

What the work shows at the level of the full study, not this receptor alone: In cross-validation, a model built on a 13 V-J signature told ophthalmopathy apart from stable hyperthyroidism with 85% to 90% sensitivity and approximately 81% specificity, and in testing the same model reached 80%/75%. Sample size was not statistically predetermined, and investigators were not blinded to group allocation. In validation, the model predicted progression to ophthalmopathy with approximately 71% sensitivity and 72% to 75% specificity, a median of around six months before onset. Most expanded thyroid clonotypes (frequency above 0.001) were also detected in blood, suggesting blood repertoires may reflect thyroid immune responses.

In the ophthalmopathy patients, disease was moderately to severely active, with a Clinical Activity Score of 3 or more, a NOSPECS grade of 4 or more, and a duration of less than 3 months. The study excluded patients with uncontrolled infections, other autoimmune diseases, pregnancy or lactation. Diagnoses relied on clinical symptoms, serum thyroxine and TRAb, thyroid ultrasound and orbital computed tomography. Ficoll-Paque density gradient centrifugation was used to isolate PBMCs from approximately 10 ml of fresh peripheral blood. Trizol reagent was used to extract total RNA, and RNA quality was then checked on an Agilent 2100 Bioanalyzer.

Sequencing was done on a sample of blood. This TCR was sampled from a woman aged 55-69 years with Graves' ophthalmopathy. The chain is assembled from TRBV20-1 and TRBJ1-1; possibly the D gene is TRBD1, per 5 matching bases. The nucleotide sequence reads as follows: TGCAGTGCCCCGACAGACCGATTAACTGAAGCTTTCTTT. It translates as CSAPTDRLTEAFF.